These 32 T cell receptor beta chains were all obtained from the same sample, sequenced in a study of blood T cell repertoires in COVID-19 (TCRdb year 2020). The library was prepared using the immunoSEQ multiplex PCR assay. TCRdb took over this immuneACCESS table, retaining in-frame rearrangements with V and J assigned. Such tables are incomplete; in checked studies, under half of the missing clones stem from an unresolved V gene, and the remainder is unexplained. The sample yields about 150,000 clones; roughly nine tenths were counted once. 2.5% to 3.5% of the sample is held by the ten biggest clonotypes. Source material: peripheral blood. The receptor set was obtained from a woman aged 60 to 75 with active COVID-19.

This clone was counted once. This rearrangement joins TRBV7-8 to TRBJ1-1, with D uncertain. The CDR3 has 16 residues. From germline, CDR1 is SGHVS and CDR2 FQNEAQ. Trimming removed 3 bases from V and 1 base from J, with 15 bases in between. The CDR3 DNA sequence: TGTGCCAGCAGCTTCGGAGGGAGTCGGAAGAACACTGAAGCTTTCTTT. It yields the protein CASSFGGSRKNTEAFF.

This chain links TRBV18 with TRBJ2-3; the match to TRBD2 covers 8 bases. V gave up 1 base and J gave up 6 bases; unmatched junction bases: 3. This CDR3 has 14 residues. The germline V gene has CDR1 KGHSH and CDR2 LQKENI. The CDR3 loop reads CASSPLLAGDTQYF. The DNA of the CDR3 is TGTGCCAGCTCACCACTCCTAGCGGGCGATACGCAGTATTTT.

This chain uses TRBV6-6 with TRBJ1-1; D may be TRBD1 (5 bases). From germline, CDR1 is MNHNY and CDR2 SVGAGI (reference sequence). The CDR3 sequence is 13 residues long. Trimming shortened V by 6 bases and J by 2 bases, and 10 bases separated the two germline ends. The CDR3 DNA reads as TGTGCCAGCAGGGGGGGGGTTAACACTGAAGCTTTCTTT. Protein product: CASRGGVNTEAFF.

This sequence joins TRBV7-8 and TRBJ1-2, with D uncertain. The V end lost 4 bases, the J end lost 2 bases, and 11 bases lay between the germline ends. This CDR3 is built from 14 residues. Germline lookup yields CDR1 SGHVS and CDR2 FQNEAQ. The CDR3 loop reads CASSSPLKNYGYTF. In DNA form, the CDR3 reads TGTGCCAGCAGCTCGCCACTGAAGAACTATGGCTACACCTTC. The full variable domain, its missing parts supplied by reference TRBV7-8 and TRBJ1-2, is GAGVSQSPRYKVAKRGQDVALRCDPISGHVSLFWYQQALGQGPEFLTYFQNEAQLDKSGLPSDRFFAERPEGSVSTLKIQRTQQEDSAVYLCASSSPLKNYGYTFGSGTRLTVV.

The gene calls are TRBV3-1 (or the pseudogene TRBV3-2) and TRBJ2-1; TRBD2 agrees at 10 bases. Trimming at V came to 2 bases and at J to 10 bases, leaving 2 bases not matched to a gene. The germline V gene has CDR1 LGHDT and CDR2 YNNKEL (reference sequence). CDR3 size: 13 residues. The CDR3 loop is CASSQLAGEEQFF. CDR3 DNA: TGTGCCAGCAGCCAACTAGCGGGAGAGGAGCAGTTCTTC.

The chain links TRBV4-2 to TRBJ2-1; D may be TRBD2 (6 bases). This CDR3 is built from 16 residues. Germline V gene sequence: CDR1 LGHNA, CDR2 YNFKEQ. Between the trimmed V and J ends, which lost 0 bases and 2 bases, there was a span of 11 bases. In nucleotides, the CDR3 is TGTGCCAGCAGCCAAGATGAGGGAGGACCCTACAATGAGCAGTTCTTC. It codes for CASSQDEGGPYNEQFF.

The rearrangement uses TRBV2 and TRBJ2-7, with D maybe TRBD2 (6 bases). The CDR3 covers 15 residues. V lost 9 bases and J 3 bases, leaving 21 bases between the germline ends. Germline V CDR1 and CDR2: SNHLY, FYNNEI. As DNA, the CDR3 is TGTGCCAGTGCCATGGGCCCCGGGGGTCTCTACGAGCAGTACTTC. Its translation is CASAMGPGGLYEQYF.

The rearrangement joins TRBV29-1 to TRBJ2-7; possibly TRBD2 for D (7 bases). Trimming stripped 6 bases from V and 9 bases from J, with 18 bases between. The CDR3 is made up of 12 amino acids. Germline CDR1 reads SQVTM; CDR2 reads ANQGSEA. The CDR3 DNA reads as TGCAGCGTCCTCGGGGGGCGCGGTGTGCAGTACTTC. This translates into CSVLGGRGVQYF.

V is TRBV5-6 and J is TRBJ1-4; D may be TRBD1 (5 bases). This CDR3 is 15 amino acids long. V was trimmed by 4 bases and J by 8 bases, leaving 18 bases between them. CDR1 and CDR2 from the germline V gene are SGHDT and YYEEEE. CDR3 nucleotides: TGTGCCAGCAGCCTCAGGGTTTATGGGAAAGAAAAACTGTTTTTT. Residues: CASSLRVYGKEKLFF.

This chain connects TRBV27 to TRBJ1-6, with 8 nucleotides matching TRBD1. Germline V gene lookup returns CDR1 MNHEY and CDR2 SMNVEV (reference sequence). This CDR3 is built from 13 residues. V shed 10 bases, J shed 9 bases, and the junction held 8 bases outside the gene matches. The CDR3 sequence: CATQGAGRSPLHF. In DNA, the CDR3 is TGTGCCACTCAGGGGGCTGGGCGTTCACCCCTCCACTTT.

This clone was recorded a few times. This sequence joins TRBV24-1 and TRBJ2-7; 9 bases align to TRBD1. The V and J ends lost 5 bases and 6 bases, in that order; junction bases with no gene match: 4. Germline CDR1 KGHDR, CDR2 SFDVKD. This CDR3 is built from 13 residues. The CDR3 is CATSATGGFEQYF. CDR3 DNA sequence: TGTGCCACCAGTGCAACAGGGGGCTTCGAGCAGTACTTC.

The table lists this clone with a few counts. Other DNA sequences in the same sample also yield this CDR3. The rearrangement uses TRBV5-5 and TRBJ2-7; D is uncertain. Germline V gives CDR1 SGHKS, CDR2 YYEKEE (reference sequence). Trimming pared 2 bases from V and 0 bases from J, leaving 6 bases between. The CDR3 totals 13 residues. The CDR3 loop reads CASSFASSYEQYF. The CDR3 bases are TGTGCCAGCAGCTTTGCGAGCTCCTACGAGCAGTACTTC.

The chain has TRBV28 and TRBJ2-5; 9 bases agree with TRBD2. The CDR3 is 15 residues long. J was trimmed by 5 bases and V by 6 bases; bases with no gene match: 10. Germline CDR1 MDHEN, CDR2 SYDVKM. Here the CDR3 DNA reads TGTGCCAGCAGGGCCGGGACTAGCTCTTTGGAGACCCAGTACTTC. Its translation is CASRAGTSSLETQYF.

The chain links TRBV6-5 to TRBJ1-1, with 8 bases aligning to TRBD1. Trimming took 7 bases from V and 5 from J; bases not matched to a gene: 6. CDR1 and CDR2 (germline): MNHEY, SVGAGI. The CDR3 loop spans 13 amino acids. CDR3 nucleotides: TGTGCCAGCATCAGGGGGCCAGGTACTGAAGCTTTCTTT. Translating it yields CASIRGPGTEAFF.

CDR3 amino acids: CASSLRLAGGNEQYF. DNA for the CDR3: TGTGCCAGCAGCTTACGTCTAGCGGGAGGGAACGAGCAGTACTTC. This rearrangement joins TRBV7-2 to TRBJ2-7; 12 positions agree with TRBD2. The CDR3 consists of 15 residues. Germline CDR1 is SGHTA and CDR2 is FQGNSA. J gave up 5 bases and V 2 bases, and 4 bases lay outside the gene matches.

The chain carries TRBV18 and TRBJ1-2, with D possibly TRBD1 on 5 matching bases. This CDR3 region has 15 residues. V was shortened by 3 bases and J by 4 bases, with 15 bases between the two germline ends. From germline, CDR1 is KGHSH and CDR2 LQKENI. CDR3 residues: CASSPQPGGTYGYTF. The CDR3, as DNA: TGTGCCAGCTCACCGCAACCGGGAGGGACCTATGGCTACACCTTC. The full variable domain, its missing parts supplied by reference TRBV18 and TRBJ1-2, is NAGVMQNPRHLVRRRGQEARLRCSPMKGHSHVYWYRQLPEEGLKFMVYLQKENIIDESGMPKERFSAEFPKEGPSILRIQQVVRGDSAAYFCASSPQPGGTYGYTFGSGTRLTVV.

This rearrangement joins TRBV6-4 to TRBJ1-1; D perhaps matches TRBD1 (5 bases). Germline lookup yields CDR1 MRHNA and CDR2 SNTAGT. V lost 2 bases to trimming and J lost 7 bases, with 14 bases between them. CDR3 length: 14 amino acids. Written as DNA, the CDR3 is TGTGCCAGCAGTGACGAGGGACTTAGGGGTGAAGCTTTCTTT. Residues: CASSDEGLRGEAFF.

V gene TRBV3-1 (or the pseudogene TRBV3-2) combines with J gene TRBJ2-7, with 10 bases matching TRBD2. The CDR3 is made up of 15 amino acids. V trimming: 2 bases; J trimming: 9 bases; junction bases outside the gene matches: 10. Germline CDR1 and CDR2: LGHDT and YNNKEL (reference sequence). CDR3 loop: CASSQTRLAGRGQYF. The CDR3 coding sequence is TGTGCCAGCAGCCAAACCCGACTAGCGGGCAGGGGGCAGTACTTC.

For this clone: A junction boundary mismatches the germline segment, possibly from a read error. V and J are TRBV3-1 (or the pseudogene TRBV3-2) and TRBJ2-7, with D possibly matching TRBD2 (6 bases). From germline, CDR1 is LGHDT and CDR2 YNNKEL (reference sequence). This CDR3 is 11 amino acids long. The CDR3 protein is CASSRAAGLHF. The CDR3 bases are TGTGCCAGCAGCCGAGCGGCGGGATTGCACTTC.

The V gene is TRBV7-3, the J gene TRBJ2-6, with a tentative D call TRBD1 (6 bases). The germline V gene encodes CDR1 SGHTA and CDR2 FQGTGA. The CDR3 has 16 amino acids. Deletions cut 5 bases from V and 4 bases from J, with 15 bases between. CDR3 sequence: CASSMTGGSGANVLTF. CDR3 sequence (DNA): TGTGCCAGCAGCATGACAGGAGGATCCGGGGCCAACGTCCTGACTTTC.

This CDR3 reads CASRRQGSYNEQFF. The CDR3 nucleotides read TGTGCCAGCAGAAGACAGGGATCCTACAATGAGCAGTTCTTC. The chain links TRBV7-2 to TRBJ2-1; 7 bases are a match to TRBD1. This CDR3 contains 14 residues. Germline V gene data show CDR1 as SGHTA and CDR2 as FQGNSA. Trimming at V came to 6 bases and at J to 1 base, leaving 3 bases not matched to a gene.

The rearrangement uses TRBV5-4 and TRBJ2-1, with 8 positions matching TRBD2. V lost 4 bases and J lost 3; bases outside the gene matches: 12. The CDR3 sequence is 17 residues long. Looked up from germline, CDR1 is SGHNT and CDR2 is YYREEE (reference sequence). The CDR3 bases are TGTGCCAGCAGCCCCCACCCAAGCGGGAGTGACTACAATGAGCAGTTCTTC. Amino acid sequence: CASSPHPSGSDYNEQFF.

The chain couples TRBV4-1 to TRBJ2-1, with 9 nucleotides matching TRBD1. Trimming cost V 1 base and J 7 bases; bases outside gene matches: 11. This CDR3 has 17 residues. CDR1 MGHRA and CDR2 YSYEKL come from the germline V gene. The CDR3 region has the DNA TGCGCCAGCAGCCAAGGTGAGACTAGACAGGGGGATAATGAGCAGTTCTTC. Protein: CASSQGETRQGDNEQFF.

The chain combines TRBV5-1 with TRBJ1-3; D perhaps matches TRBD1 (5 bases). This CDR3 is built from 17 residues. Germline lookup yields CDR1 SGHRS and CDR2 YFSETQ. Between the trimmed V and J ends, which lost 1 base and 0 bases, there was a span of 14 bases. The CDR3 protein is CASSLRGTGYSGNTIYF. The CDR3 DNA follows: TGCGCCAGCAGCTTGCGGGGGACCGGCTACTCTGGAAACACCATATATTTT.

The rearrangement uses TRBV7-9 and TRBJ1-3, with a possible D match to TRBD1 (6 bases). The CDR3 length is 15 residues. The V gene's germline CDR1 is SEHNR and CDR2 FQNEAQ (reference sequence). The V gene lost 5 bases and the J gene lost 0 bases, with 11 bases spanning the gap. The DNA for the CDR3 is TGTGCCAGCAGCCAACGGGACATCTCTGGAAACACCATATATTTT. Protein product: CASSQRDISGNTIYF. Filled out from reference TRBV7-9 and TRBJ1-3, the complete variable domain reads DTGVSQNPRHKITKRGQNVTFRCDPISEHNRLYWYRQTLGQGPEFLTYFQNEAQLEKSRLLSDRFSAERPKGSFSTLEIQRTEQGDSAMYLCASSQRDISGNTIYFGEGSWLTVV.

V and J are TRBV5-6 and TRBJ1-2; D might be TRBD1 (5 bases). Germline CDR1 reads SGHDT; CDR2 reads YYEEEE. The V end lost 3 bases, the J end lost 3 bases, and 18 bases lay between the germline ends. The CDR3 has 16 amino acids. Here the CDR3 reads CASSSLGRGRDYGYTF. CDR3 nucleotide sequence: TGTGCCAGCAGCTCTCTTGGGAGGGGCAGAGACTATGGCTACACCTTC.

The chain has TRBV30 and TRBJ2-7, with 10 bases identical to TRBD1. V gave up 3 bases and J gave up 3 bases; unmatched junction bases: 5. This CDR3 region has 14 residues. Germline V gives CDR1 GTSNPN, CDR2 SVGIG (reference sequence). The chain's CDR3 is CAWRGTGEFYEQYF. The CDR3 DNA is TGTGCCTGGAGGGGGACAGGGGAATTCTACGAGCAGTACTTC.

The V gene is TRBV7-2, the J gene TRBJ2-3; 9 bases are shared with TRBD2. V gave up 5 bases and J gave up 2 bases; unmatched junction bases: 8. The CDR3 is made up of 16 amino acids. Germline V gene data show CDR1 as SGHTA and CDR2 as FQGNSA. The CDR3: CASSPIAGVITDTQYF. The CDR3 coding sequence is TGTGCCAGCAGCCCGATAGCGGGAGTTATCACAGATACGCAGTATTTT.

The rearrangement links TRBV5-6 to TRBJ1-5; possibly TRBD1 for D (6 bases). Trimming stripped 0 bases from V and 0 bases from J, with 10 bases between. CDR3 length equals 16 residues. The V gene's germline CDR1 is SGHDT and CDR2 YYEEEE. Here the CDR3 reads CASSLGNRASNQPQHF. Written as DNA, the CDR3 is TGTGCCAGCAGCTTGGGGAACAGGGCTAGCAATCAGCCCCAGCATTTT. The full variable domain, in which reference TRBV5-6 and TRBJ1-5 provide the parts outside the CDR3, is DAGVTQSPTHLIKTRGQQVTLRCSPKSGHDTVSWYQQALGQGPQFIFQYYEEEERQRGNFPDRFSGHQFPNYSSELNVNALLLGDSALYLCASSLGNRASNQPQHFGDGTRLSIL.

Here the CDR3 reads CASSPSLAVNSGANVLTF. CDR3 sequence (DNA): TGTGCCAGCTCACCCAGCCTAGCGGTGAACTCTGGGGCCAACGTCCTGACTTTC. The rearrangement uses TRBV18 and TRBJ2-6; 7 bases are a match to TRBD2. The CDR3 consists of 18 residues. Germline CDR1 is KGHSH and CDR2 is LQKENI. V trimming: 3 bases; J trimming: 0 bases; junction bases outside the gene matches: 8.

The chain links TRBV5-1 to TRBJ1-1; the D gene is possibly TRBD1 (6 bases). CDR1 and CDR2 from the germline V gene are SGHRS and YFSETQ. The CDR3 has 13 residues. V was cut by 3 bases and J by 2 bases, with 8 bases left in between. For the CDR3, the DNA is TGCGCCAGCAGCTCCAGGGGTAACACTGAAGCTTTCTTT. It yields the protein CASSSRGNTEAFF. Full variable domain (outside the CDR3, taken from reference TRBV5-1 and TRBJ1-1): KAGVTQTPRYLIKTRGQQVTLSCSPISGHRSVSWYQQTPGQGLQFLFEYFSETQRNKGNFPGRFSGRQFSNSRSEMNVSTLELGDSALYLCASSSRGNTEAFFGQGTRLTVV.

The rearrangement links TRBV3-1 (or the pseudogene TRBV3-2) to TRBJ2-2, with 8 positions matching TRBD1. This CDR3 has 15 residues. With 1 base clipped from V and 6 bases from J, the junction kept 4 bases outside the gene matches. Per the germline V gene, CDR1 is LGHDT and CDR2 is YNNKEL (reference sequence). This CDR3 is CASSQGTGWSGELFF. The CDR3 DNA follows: TGTGCCAGCAGCCAAGGGACAGGGTGGTCCGGGGAGCTGTTTTTT.